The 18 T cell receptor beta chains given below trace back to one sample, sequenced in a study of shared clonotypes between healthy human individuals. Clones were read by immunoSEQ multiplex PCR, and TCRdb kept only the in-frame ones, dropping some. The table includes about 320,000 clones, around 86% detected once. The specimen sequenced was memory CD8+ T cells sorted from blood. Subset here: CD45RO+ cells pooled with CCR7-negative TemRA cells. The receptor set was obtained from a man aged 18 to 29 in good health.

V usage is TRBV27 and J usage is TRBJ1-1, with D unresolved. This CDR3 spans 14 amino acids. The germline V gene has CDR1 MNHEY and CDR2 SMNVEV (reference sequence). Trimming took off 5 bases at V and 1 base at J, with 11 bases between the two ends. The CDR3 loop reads CASSPLGENTEAFF. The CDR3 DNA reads TGTGCCAGCAGTCCCCTCGGAGAGAACACTGAAGCTTTCTTT.

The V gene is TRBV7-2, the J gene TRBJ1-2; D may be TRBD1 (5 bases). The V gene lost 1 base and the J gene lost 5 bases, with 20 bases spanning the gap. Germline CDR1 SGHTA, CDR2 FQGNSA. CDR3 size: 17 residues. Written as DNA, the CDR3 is TGTGCCAGCAGCTTAGTTTTCTCCGGGGGAGTTCGGTATGGCTACACCTTC. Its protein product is CASSLVFSGGVRYGYTF.

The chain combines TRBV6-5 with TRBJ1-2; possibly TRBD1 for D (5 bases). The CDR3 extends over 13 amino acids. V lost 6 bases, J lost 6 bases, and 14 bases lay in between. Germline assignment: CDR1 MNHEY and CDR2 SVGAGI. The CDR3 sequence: CASSPWTRHGYTF. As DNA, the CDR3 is TGTGCCAGCAGCCCGTGGACAAGACATGGCTACACCTTC.

The chain's CDR3 is CASSLEALAGGPATQYF. The CDR3 DNA reads as TGTGCCAGCAGCTTAGAGGCTCTAGCGGGAGGGCCTGCTACGCAGTATTTT. V usage is TRBV7-2 and J usage is TRBJ2-3; TRBD2 matches 12 bases. CDR1 and CDR2 from the germline V gene are SGHTA and FQGNSA. This CDR3 has 17 residues. The V gene end was trimmed by 1 base and the J gene end by 8 bases; junction bases not matched to a gene: 10. The full variable domain, in which reference TRBV7-2 and TRBJ2-3 provide the parts outside the CDR3, is GAGVSQSPSNKVTEKGKDVELRCDPISGHTALYWYRQSLGQGLEFLIYFQGNSAPDKSGLPSDRFSAERTGGSVSTLTIQRTQQEDSAVYLCASSLEALAGGPATQYFGPGTRLTVL.

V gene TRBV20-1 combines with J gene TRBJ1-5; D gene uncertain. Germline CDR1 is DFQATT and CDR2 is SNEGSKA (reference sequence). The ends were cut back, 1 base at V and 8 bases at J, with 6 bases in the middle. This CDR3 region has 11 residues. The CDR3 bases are TGCAGTGCTAGAGGAGAGGAGCCCCAGCATTTT. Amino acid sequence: CSARGEEPQHF.

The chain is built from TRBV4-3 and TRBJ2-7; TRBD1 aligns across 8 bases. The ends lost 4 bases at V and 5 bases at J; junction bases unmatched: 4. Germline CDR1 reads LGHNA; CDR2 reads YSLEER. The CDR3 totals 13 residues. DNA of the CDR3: TGCGCCAGCAGCCTCGGACAGGGCCACGAGCAGTACTTC. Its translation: CASSLGQGHEQYF.

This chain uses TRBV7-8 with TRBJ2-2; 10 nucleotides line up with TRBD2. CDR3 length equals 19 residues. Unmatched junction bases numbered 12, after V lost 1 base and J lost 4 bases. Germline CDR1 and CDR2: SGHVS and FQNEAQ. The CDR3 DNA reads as TGTGCCAGCAGCTTAGATTTTGGGCTAGCGGGAGCAGGCACCGGGGAGCTGTTTTTT. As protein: CASSLDFGLAGAGTGELFF.

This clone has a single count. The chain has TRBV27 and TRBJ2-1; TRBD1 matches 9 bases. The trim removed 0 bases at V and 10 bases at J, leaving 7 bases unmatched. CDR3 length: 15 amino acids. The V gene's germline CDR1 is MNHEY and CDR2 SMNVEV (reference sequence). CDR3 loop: CASSLSRTGVREQFF. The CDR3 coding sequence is TGTGCCAGCAGTTTATCAAGGACAGGGGTACGGGAGCAGTTCTTC.

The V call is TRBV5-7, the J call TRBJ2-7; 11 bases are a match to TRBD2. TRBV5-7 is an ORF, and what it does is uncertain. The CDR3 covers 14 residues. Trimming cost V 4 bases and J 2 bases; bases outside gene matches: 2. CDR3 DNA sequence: TGTGCCAGCAGCCAGGGACTAGCGGCCTACGAGCAGTACTTC. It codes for CASSQGLAAYEQYF.

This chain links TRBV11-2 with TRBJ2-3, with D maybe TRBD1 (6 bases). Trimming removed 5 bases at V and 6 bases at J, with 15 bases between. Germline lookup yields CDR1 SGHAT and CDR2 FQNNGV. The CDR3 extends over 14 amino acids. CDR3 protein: CASSRLGAVDTQYF. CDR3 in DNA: TGTGCCAGCAGCCGACTGGGGGCCGTGGATACGCAGTATTTT.

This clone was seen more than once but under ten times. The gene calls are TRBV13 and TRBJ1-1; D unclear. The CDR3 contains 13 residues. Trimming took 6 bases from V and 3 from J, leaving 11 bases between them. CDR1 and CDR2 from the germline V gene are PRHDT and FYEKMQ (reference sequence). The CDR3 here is CASRPFGDTEAFF. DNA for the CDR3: TGTGCCAGCAGGCCATTTGGGGACACTGAAGCTTTCTTT.

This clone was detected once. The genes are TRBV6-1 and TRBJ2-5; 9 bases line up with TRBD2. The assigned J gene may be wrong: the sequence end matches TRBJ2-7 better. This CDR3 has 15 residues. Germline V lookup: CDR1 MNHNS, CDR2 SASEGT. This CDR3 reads CASSRRGGFSYEQYF. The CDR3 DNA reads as TGTGCCAGCAGTCGGCGGGGGGGCTTCTCCTACGAGCAGTACTTC.

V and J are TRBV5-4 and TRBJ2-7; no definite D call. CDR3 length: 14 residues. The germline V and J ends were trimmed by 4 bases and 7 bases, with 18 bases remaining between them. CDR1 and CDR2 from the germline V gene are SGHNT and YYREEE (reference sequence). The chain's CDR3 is CASSPIGGPPEQYF. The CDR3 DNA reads TGTGCCAGCAGCCCAATTGGCGGTCCCCCGGAGCAGTACTTC.

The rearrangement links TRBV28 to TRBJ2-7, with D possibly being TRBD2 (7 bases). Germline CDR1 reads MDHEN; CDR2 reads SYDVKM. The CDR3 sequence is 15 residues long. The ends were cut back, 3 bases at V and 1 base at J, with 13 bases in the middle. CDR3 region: CASSFRGAASYEQYF. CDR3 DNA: TGTGCCAGCAGTTTTCGGGGGGCGGCATCCTACGAGCAGTACTTC.

The CDR3 nucleotides are TGTGCCAGCAGTTTAATTCCCGGGACAGCTATCAATGAGCAGTTCTTC. Encoded protein: CASSLIPGTAINEQFF. The V call is TRBV28, the J call TRBJ2-1; 7 positions agree with TRBD1. Germline assignment: CDR1 MDHEN and CDR2 SYDVKM. The length of the CDR3 is 16 residues. J gave up 6 bases and V 2 bases, and 10 bases lay outside the gene matches.

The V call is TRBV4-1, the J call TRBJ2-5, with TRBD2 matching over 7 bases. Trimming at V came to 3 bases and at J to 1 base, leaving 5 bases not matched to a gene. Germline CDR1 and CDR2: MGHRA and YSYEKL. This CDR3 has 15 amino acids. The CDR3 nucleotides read TGCGCCAGCAGCCAGGGAGGGCGGGGCCAAGAGACCCAGTACTTC. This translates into CASSQGGRGQETQYF.

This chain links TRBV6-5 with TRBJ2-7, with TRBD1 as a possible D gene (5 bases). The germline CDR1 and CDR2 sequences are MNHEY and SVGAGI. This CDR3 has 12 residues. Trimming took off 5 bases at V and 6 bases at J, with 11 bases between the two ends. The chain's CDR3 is CASSPTGFEQYF. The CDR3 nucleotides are TGTGCCAGCAGTCCTACAGGATTCGAGCAGTACTTC.

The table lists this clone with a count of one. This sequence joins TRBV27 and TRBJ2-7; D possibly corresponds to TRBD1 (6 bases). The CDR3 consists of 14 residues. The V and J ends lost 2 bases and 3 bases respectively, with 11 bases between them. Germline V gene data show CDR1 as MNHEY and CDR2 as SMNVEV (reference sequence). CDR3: CASSLTGHVYEQYF. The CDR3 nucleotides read TGTGCCAGCAGTTTAACAGGGCATGTCTACGAGCAGTACTTC.